The source of this T cell receptor (beta chain) is a study of neurological immune-mediated disorders. Germline V gene lookup returns CDR1 SGDLS and CDR2 YYNGEE. This CDR3 spans 18 amino acids. The V and J ends lost 10 bases and 0 bases, in that order; junction bases with no gene match: 16. Time point described: longitudinal time-point 1 (baseline). TCRdb itself ran the 5' RACE reads through MiXCR, one entry per CDR3 protein. Of some 60,000 distinct CDR3 sequences in the sample, around 10% were seen once. The table lists this clonotype with many counts. Sample: PBMCs. The V and J genes are TRBV9 and TRBJ2-6; TRBD1 matches 7 bases. The sequence came from a male donor with HTLV-1-associated myelopathy (HAM/TSP). The CDR3 reads CASAGDPGQNSGANVLTF. The CDR3 nucleotides are TGTGCCTCAGCAGGGGACCCGGGACAGAACTCTGGGGCCAACGTCCTGACTTTC.